Listed below are T cell receptor beta chains from one sample, sequenced in a study of cytomegalovirus exposure and HLA in healthy donors. Sequencing was performed with immunoSEQ multiplex PCR; in TCRdb, only in-frame clones are kept and a portion is missing. The data show 65,000 to 75,000 clones, 65% to 70% seen once. The specimen was PBMCs. The receptor source for this set is a woman under 40 in good health and CMV-seronegative. Both conserved end residues are part of each CDR3. Each record gives: CDR3 length, D gene, V gene, J gene, clone size, CDR3 DNA, CDR3 protein. The D gene is left open where the match is weak. Clone size is not always given. Where it is, it says once, few, many or a class for expanded clones.

>13|TRBD1|TRBV7-9|TRBJ1-1|few
TGTGCCAGCAGCTCCCTGACAGGGTTGGAAGCTTTCTTT
CASSSLTGLEAFF
>10|-|TRBV20-1|TRBJ1-1|-
TGCAGTGCTAGATCCGCTGAAGCTTTCTTT
CSARSAEAFF
>17|-|TRBV5-6|TRBJ1-5|-
TGTGCCAGCAGCAGCGGCAGCGGCGGATTTATCAATCAGCCCCAGCATTTT
CASSSGSGGFINQPQHF
>18|-|TRBV7-9|TRBJ2-5|-
TGTGCCAGCAGCCGTACACATTGGGAGGGGGGCGTTCGAGAGACCCAGTACTTC
CASSRTHWEGGVRETQYF
>16|TRBD1|TRBV5-8|TRBJ1-2|-
TGTGCCAGCAGCTTGGTTGTGACAGGGGGAAGCTATGGCTACACCTTC
CASSLVVTGGSYGYTF
>13|-|TRBV5-4|TRBJ2-5|-
TGTGCCAGCAGCCGCGGGACCGAAGAGACCCAGTACTTC
CASSRGTEETQYF
>15|-|TRBV27|TRBJ2-5|-
TGTGCCAGCAGTTTATCGCGGCCCCGAGGAGAGACCCAGTACTTC
CASSLSRPRGETQYF
>11|-|TRBV29-1|TRBJ2-2|-
TGCAGCGTTGAAGTTTTCAGGGAGCTGTTTTTT
CSVEVFRELFF
>13|-|TRBV11-2|TRBJ2-5|-
TGTGCCAGCAGCTTACAACAGCAAGAGACCCAGTACTTC
CASSLQQQETQYF
>12|-|TRBV13|TRBJ1-1|-
TGTGCCAGCGGCGTCGGGATAACTGAAGCTTTCTTT
CASGVGITEAFF
>15|-|TRBV6-5|TRBJ1-6|-
TGTGCCAGCAGCCTAACGAGCTCCTATAATTCACCCCTCCACTTT
CASSLTSSYNSPLHF
>13|-|TRBV7-7|TRBJ2-5|-
TGTGCTAGCAGCTCGGAGCGCAAAGAGGCCCAGTACTTC
CASSSERKEAQYF
>14|TRBD1|TRBV6-6|TRBJ2-7|-
TGTGCCAGCAGTCGGGACAGGGAAGCCTACGAGCAGTACTTC
CASSRDREAYEQYF
>16|TRBD2|TRBV4-3|TRBJ2-2|few
TGCGCCAGCAGTCATACGACTAGCGACAACACCGGGGAGCTGTTTTTT
CASSHTTSDNTGELFF
>14|-|TRBV6-6|TRBJ1-3|-
TGTGCCAGCAAACAGTTCTTCTCTGGAAACACCATATATTTT
CASKQFFSGNTIYF
>11|-|TRBV6-1|TRBJ2-7|-
TGTGCCAGCGGCCTAGCCTACGAGCAGTACTTC
CASGLAYEQYF
>14|-|TRBV28|TRBJ1-2|-
TGTGCCAGCAGTTTAGTTGAACAGGGAAGTGGCTACACCTTC
CASSLVEQGSGYTF
>13|-|TRBV2|TRBJ2-7|few
TGTGCCAGCAGTGATGGAGGGGGCCCCGAGCAGTACTTC
CASSDGGGPEQYF
>15|TRBD1|TRBV2|TRBJ1-2|-
TGTGCCAGCAGTGACGGGGACAGGGGGCTCTATGGCTACACCTTC
CASSDGDRGLYGYTF
>17|-|TRBV5-1|TRBJ1-5|-
TGCGCCAGCAGCTATTTTTCCAGGGGAAATAGCAATCAGCCCCAGCATTTT
CASSYFSRGNSNQPQHF
>16|TRBD2|TRBV7-2|TRBJ2-7|-
TGTGCCAGCAGCCGTCGATCTAGCGGGGGCCCCTACGAGCAGTACTTC
CASSRRSSGGPYEQYF
>14|-|TRBV5-4|TRBJ2-3|-
TGTGCCAGCAGCTTCGATACTAGCACAGATACGCAGTATTTT
CASSFDTSTDTQYF
>14|TRBD1|TRBV7-9|TRBJ1-1|few
TGTGCCAGCAGCTTGGGACAGGGGGACACTGAAGCTTTCTTT
CASSLGQGDTEAFF
>16|TRBD1|TRBV18|TRBJ1-4|-
TGTGCCAGCTCACCATCCGGACAGGGGGGGAATGAAAAACTGTTTTTT
CASSPSGQGGNEKLFF
>16|TRBD1|TRBV30|TRBJ1-5|once
TGTGCCTGGAGTGATGGGACAGTCGATAGCAATCAGCCCCAGCATTTT
CAWSDGTVDSNQPQHF
>15|-|TRBV5-1|TRBJ1-6|few
TGCGCCAGCAGCTTGGAATCAGGGGTCGAGTCACCCCTCCACTTT
CASSLESGVESPLHF
>14|TRBD2|TRBV7-9|TRBJ2-5|-
TGTGCCAGCAGCTCTAGCGGGGGTGGAGAGACCCAGTACTTC
CASSSSGGGETQYF
>12|-|TRBV19|TRBJ1-6|once
TGTGCCAGTAGTATCGGTAATTCACCCCTCCACTTT
CASSIGNSPLHF
>13|-|TRBV10-3|TRBJ2-1|-
TGTGCCATCAGTGCCTCCAGGGGAAATGAGCAGTTCTTC
CAISASRGNEQFF
>17|TRBD2|TRBV29-1|TRBJ2-1|-
TGCAGCGTTGAATTTTCAGCGGGGGATACAATGGGGGGCGAGCAGTTCTTC
CSVEFSAGDTMGGEQFF
>14|-|TRBV15|TRBJ1-6|-
TGTGCCACCGGGAGGGATCGGAGTAATTCACCCCTCCACTTT
CATGRDRSNSPLHF
>18|TRBD1|TRBV15|TRBJ2-1|-
TGTGCCACCAGCAGCATTCCCGGGACAGGGGATTTTTACAATGAGCAGTTCTTC
CATSSIPGTGDFYNEQFF
>15|TRBD2|TRBV6-5|TRBJ2-5|-
TGTGCCAGCACCAGACTAGCGGGGGGACGGGAGACCCAGTACTTC
CASTRLAGGRETQYF
>16|TRBD2|TRBV5-4|TRBJ2-1|-
TGTGCCAGCAGTCGTTTAGCGGGGGGGCCGTTTAATGAGCAGTTCTTC
CASSRLAGGPFNEQFF
>13|-|TRBV6-1|TRBJ2-7|few
TGTGCCAGCGCGTCAGGAATCCCCTACGAGCAGTACTTC
CASASGIPYEQYF
>16|TRBD2|TRBV19|TRBJ2-2|-
TGTGCCAGTAGTATAGGTCCTAGCGGTGTTAGCGGGGAGCTGTTTTTT
CASSIGPSGVSGELFF
>15|-|TRBV10-3|TRBJ1-2|-
TGTGCCATCACCGACGACAGGTCCGTTCGAAATGGCTACACCTTC
CAITDDRSVRNGYTF
>15|-|TRBV11-1|TRBJ2-1|-
TGTGCCAGCACGGAGGGGCGCGGGTCCTACAATGAGCAGTTCTTC
CASTEGRGSYNEQFF
>14|TRBD1|TRBV11-3|TRBJ2-5|-
TGTGCCAGCAGCTCCCCGGACAGGGCAGAGACCCAGTACTTC
CASSSPDRAETQYF
>18|-|TRBV7-2|TRBJ2-3|-
TGTGCCAGCAGCTCAAGACGCGTCCGGCGGGGTGACACAGATACGCAGTATTTT
CASSSRRVRRGDTDTQYF
>13|-|TRBV18|TRBJ1-3|-
TGTGCCAGCTCACCGGACAGCGGAAACACCATATATTTT
CASSPDSGNTIYF
>13|-|TRBV5-8|TRBJ2-7|-
TGTGCCAGCAGCCGTACAGGACGTTACGAGCAGTACTTC
CASSRTGRYEQYF
>13|TRBD1|TRBV29-1|TRBJ2-3|few
TGCAGCGTTGAGCAAACAGGGGGAGATACGCAGTATTTT
CSVEQTGGDTQYF
>15|-|TRBV19|TRBJ1-3|-
TGTGCCAGTAGTATCGGTCAGGGCAACGGAAACACCATATATTTT
CASSIGQGNGNTIYF
>14|TRBD1|TRBV11-3|TRBJ1-2|-
TGTGCCAGCAGCCGGACAGGGGGAAAGGGTGGCTACACCTTC
CASSRTGGKGGYTF
>12|-|TRBV10-3|TRBJ2-7|-
TGTGCCATTTGGGACACCTCCTACGAGCAGTACTTC
CAIWDTSYEQYF
>15|-|TRBV27|TRBJ1-3|few
TGTGCCAGCAGTTTATCCGGGAGGCAAGGAAACACCATATATTTT
CASSLSGRQGNTIYF
>15|TRBD2|TRBV25-1|TRBJ2-3|once
TGTGCCAGCAGCCTCATAGCGGGGGAGGTAGATACGCAGTATTTT
CASSLIAGEVDTQYF
>12|-|TRBV30|TRBJ1-1|-
TGTGCCTGGAGTGTGGAGGGCCCCAGAGCTTTCTTT
CAWSVEGPRAFF
>13|-|TRBV2|TRBJ2-7|-
TGTGCCAGCAGTTTTACAGGGTTCTACGAGCAGTACTTC
CASSFTGFYEQYF
>16|TRBD2|TRBV15|TRBJ2-3|few
TGTGCCACCAGCAGAGATGGGACTAGCGGGCCAGATACGCAGTATTTT
CATSRDGTSGPDTQYF
>15|TRBD2|TRBV7-2|TRBJ2-7|-
TGTGCCAGCAGCCTGACTAGCGGGGGCCTTTTCGAGCAGTACTTC
CASSLTSGGLFEQYF
>14|TRBD1|TRBV5-5|TRBJ1-5|-
TGTGCCAGCAGCCTAGACAGGGAAAATCAGCCCCAGCATTTT
CASSLDRENQPQHF
>13|-|TRBV11-3|TRBJ2-5|-
TGTGCCAGCAGCTTAAGGGGGGGAGAGACCCAGTACTTC
CASSLRGGETQYF